The rows below give T cell receptor beta chains drawn from one sample of a study of Ad26.COV2.S vaccination and SARS-CoV-2 variants. Using immunoSEQ multiplex PCR, the repertoire was profiled, and TCRdb retains in-frame clones only, with some absent. This sample has 400,000 to 450,000 clones; around 90% occur once, and the top ten carry approximately 4.3%. The sequencing here drew on peripheral blood, taken in a trial of Ad26.COV2.S vaccine versus placebo. The receptor source for this set is a person aged 18-65 years who received the Ad26.COV2.S COVID-19 vaccine or a placebo. Both conserved end residues are part of each CDR3. A D gene is named only where the DNA matches it firmly. Size tells how often a clone was seen (once, few, many) or the class of an expanded clone, and some rows leave it out.

CDR3 | DNA | size | J | V | D
CASSFGRGQGGQETQYF | TGTGCCAGCAGCTTCGGGCGGGGACAGGGAGGTCAAGAGACCCAGTACTTC | NA | TRBJ2-5 | TRBV28 | TRBD1
CASSAQSPLTSGNEQFF | TGTGCCAGCAGCGCACAGAGCCCCCTGACTAGCGGCAATGAGCAGTTCTTC | NA | TRBJ2-1 | TRBV27 | TRBD2
CATSDSVTGEESPLHF | TGTGCCACCAGTGATTCCGTTACAGGGGAAGAATCACCCCTCCACTTT | NA | TRBJ1-6 | TRBV24-1 | TRBD1
CASSQDERDSYEQYF | TGTGCCAGCAGCCAAGATGAGCGGGACTCCTACGAGCAGTACTTC | NA | TRBJ2-7 | TRBV3-1/TRBV3-2 | TRBD2
CASSLEGGQGGEQYF | TGTGCCAGCAGCTTAGAAGGTGGACAGGGCGGGGAGCAGTACTTC | NA | TRBJ2-7 | TRBV7-8 | TRBD1
CATSDYQGGSPNEQFF | TGTGCCACCAGTGACTACCAGGGGGGATCCCCCAATGAGCAGTTCTTC | NA | TRBJ2-1 | TRBV24-1 | NA
CASSPVVGAPQHF | TGTGCCAGCAGCCCCGTTGTCGGCGCGCCCCAGCATTTT | once | TRBJ1-5 | TRBV7-8 | NA
CASSSWTSGAYEQYF | TGTGCCAGTAGTAGTTGGACTTCGGGGGCCTACGAGCAGTACTTC | few | TRBJ2-7 | TRBV19 | NA
CASSFLDRGLLQETQYF | TGTGCCAGCAGCTTTTTGGACAGGGGACTACTCCAAGAGACCCAGTACTTC | NA | TRBJ2-5 | TRBV7-9 | TRBD1
CASSEGGGVADTQYF | TGTGCCAGCAGTGAGGGGGGGGGAGTGGCAGATACGCAGTATTTT | once | TRBJ2-3 | TRBV2 | TRBD2
CASLQGDGTGELFF | TGCGCCAGCTTACAGGGGGACGGCACCGGGGAGCTGTTTTTT | once | TRBJ2-2 | TRBV5-1 | TRBD1
CATSRDRYRAVEQYF | TGTGCCACCAGCAGAGATCGGTACAGGGCGGTCGAGCAGTACTTC | NA | TRBJ2-7 | TRBV15 | NA
CASSLALGREKLFF | TGCGCCAGCAGCTTGGCCCTGGGGAGGGAAAAACTGTTTTTT | NA | TRBJ1-4 | TRBV5-1 | NA
CASSSGKSPSSTDTQYF | TGTGCCAGCAGTTCCGGGAAGAGTCCTTCTAGCACAGATACGCAGTATTTT | once | TRBJ2-3 | TRBV6-2/TRBV6-3 | NA
CASSYDRGPSMDTQYF | TGTGCCAGCAGCTATGACAGGGGGCCAAGTATGGATACGCAGTATTTT | NA | TRBJ2-3 | TRBV9 | TRBD1
CASSQGLAGLTGELFF | TGCGCCAGCAGCCAAGGTCTAGCGGGACTCACCGGGGAGCTGTTTTTT | NA | TRBJ2-2 | TRBV4-3 | TRBD2
CATSSRDTGELFF | TGTGCCACCAGCAGTAGGGACACCGGGGAGCTGTTTTTT | NA | TRBJ2-2 | TRBV15 | NA
CASSYDRGALNQPQHF | TGTGCCAGCAGTTATGACAGGGGGGCCCTAAATCAGCCCCAGCATTTT | NA | TRBJ1-5 | TRBV28 | TRBD1
CASSQGGTSGNIQYF | TGTGCCAGCAGCCAAGGGGGGACTAGCGGGAACATTCAGTACTTC | NA | TRBJ2-4 | TRBV4-2 | TRBD2
CASSRGYSNQPQHF | TGTGCCAGCAGTCGAGGTTATAGCAATCAGCCCCAGCATTTT | NA | TRBJ1-5 | TRBV6-5 | NA
CASSGPITGDIQYF | TGTGCCAGCAGCGGACCTATAACAGGGGACATTCAGTACTTC | NA | TRBJ2-4 | TRBV7-9 | TRBD1
CASSHPGLAVSSYNEQFF | TGCGCCAGCAGCCACCCGGGACTAGCGGTTAGCTCCTACAATGAGCAGTTCTTC | few | TRBJ2-1 | TRBV4-1 | TRBD2
CASRTGPATGELFF | TGTGCCAGCAGGACGGGGCCTGCCACCGGGGAGCTGTTTTTT | NA | TRBJ2-2 | TRBV9 | NA
CASSTHLGPEAFF | TGTGCCAGCAGTACTCACCTGGGTCCTGAAGCTTTCTTT | NA | TRBJ1-1 | TRBV12-3/TRBV12-4 | NA